The next 14 T cell receptor beta chains were all read from a single sample in a study of blood T cell repertoires in COVID-19 (TCRdb year 2020). Receptors were amplified or captured by the immunoSEQ multiplex PCR assay. TCRdb obtained this table from immuneACCESS and retained in-frame rearrangements with V and J assigned. These tables miss some clones; where compared with another copy, unresolved V genes account for less than half of the shortfall, and the remainder is unexplained. The sample has tens of thousands of clones on record, around 90% of them singletons. The leading ten clones occupy roughly 15% of the sample. The sample taken for sequencing was peripheral blood. These receptor sequences come from a man between 70 and 80 years old with acute or convalescent COVID-19.

The DNA of the CDR3 is TGTGCCATCAGTGAGTCGACAGGGGAAGGGTATGGCTACACCTTC. As protein: CAISESTGEGYGYTF. The chain links TRBV10-3 to TRBJ1-2; 8 nucleotides align to TRBD1. Germline CDR1 is ENHRY and CDR2 is SYGVKD. The junction had 5 bases not matched to a gene; V was cut back by 0 bases and J by 5 bases. This CDR3 comprises 15 residues.

V and J are TRBV6-1 and TRBJ2-5, with TRBD1 matching over 9 bases. The CDR3 extends over 15 amino acids. Germline CDR1 reads MNHNS; CDR2 reads SASEGT. Trimming removed 2 bases from V and 4 bases from J; junction bases left unmatched: 5. CDR3 bases: TGTGCCAGCAGTGAAATCGGGACAGGGATAGAGACCCAGTACTTC. This codes for CASSEIGTGIETQYF.

This chain joins TRBV5-1 and TRBJ2-5; D gene uncertain. Germline CDR1 is SGHRS and CDR2 is YFSETQ. Trimming stripped 0 bases from V and 2 bases from J, with 8 bases between. The CDR3 is made up of 14 amino acids. As DNA, the CDR3 is TGCGCCAGCAGCTTGGGAGGTGTTCAAGAGACCCAGTACTTC. This translates into CASSLGGVQETQYF.

This chain joins TRBV3-1 (or the pseudogene TRBV3-2) and TRBJ2-3; 9 bases align to TRBD1. With V trimmed by 0 bases and J by 8 bases, 6 bases remained unmatched. The germline V gene encodes CDR1 LGHDT and CDR2 YNNKEL (reference sequence). The CDR3 consists of 15 residues. This CDR3 is CASSQDGTGSSTQYF. CDR3 nucleotide sequence: TGTGCCAGCAGCCAAGATGGGACAGGGAGCAGTACGCAGTATTTT.

V and J are TRBV11-2 and TRBJ2-3; D is unresolved. V lost 1 base and J lost 4, with 9 bases in between. This CDR3 is 14 amino acids long. Germline V CDR1 and CDR2: SGHAT, FQNNGV. This CDR3 reads CASSLAVGSDTQYF. The CDR3 nucleotides read TGTGCCAGCAGCTTAGCGGTCGGTTCAGATACGCAGTATTTT.

This chain joins TRBV18 and TRBJ1-6; 7 bases are a match to TRBD1. The germline gives CDR1 KGHSH, CDR2 LQKENI. The junction had 2 bases not matched to a gene; V was cut back by 3 bases and J by 6 bases. This CDR3 contains 14 residues. The CDR3 bases are TGTGCCAGCTCACCTAACAGGGGTAATTCACCCCTCCACTTT. Translated, it gives CASSPNRGNSPLHF.

The gene calls are TRBV7-2 and TRBJ2-4; 7 bases are a match to TRBD2. The CDR3 sequence is 16 residues long. V shed 5 bases and J 0 bases; nucleotides not matched to a gene: 7. Germline V CDR1 and CDR2: SGHTA, FQGNSA. The DNA for the CDR3 is TGTGCCAGCAGCCCCCGTTCGGGGGGAGCCAAAAACATTCAGTACTTC. Its protein product is CASSPRSGGAKNIQYF. The entire variable domain, with the rest obtained from reference TRBV7-2 and TRBJ2-4, is as follows: GAGVSQSPSNKVTEKGKDVELRCDPISGHTALYWYRQSLGQGLEFLIYFQGNSAPDKSGLPSDRFSAERTGGSVSTLTIQRTQQEDSAVYLCASSPRSGGAKNIQYFGAGTRLSVL.

The CDR3 DNA follows: TGCAGTGCTAGTAGGGAGGACACCGGGGAGCTGTTTTTT. Protein sequence: CSASREDTGELFF. The chain is built from TRBV20-1 and TRBJ2-2; possibly TRBD2 for D (6 bases). This CDR3 spans 13 amino acids. Germline CDR1 is DFQATT and CDR2 is SNEGSKA (reference sequence). V lost 3 bases, J lost 3 bases, and 8 bases lay in between.

For the CDR3, the DNA is TGTGCCAGCAGCCAGGGGGACATTCTCCCTGAAGCTTTCTTT. Translation: CASSQGDILPEAFF. The chain links TRBV3-1 (or the pseudogene TRBV3-2) to TRBJ1-1; D might be TRBD1 (6 bases). Germline CDR1 is LGHDT and CDR2 is YNNKEL (reference sequence). V was pared by 3 bases and J by 6 bases, with 14 bases between. This CDR3 spans 14 amino acids.

The gene calls are TRBV10-3 and TRBJ1-1; TRBD1 matches 8 bases. CDR3 length: 14 residues. Germline trimming cut 6 bases from V and 2 bases from J; bases unmatched to any gene: 5. CDR1 is ENHRY and CDR2 is SYGVKD in the germline V gene. CDR3 in amino acids: CAIRLQGDNTEAFF. CDR3 DNA sequence: TGTGCCATCAGGCTACAGGGGGACAACACTGAAGCTTTCTTT.

This chain links TRBV15 with TRBJ2-1; 7 bases are a match to TRBD2. The CDR3 is 15 residues long. The V gene end was trimmed by 0 bases and the J gene end by 10 bases; junction bases not matched to a gene: 9. Looked up from germline, CDR1 is LNHNV and CDR2 is YYDKDF (reference sequence). In nucleotides, the CDR3 is TGTGCCACCAGCAGAGATAAGGGACTATCAAGGGAGCAGTTCTTC. This gives the protein CATSRDKGLSREQFF.

The J gene is TRBJ1-5, the V gene TRBV7-8, with TRBD1 identical over 7 bases. Germline V CDR1 and CDR2: SGHVS, FQNEAQ. V shed 3 bases, J shed 0 bases, and the junction held 5 bases outside the gene matches. The CDR3 contains 16 residues. CDR3 amino acids: CASSLKQGTSNQPQHF. For the CDR3, the DNA is TGTGCCAGCAGCTTGAAACAGGGGACTAGCAATCAGCCCCAGCATTTT.

The chain joins TRBV4-3 to TRBJ1-6; D is undetermined. Germline-derived CDR1 and CDR2 are LGHNA and YSLEER. The length of the CDR3 is 13 residues. V lost 8 bases and J lost 5, with 10 bases in between. The CDR3 loop reads CASAAENNSPLHF. CDR3 sequence (DNA): TGCGCCAGCGCCGCGGAGAATAATTCACCCCTCCACTTT.

This CDR3 is CATSESGVQETQYF. In nucleotides, the CDR3 is TGTGCCACCAGTGAGTCGGGAGTCCAAGAGACCCAGTACTTC. The J gene is TRBJ2-5, the V gene TRBV24-1, with D possibly being TRBD2 (6 bases). V gave up 4 bases and J gave up 1 base, with 9 bases separating them. This CDR3 is 14 amino acids long. CDR1 and CDR2 from the germline V gene are KGHDR and SFDVKD.